This T cell receptor (beta chain) was observed in a study of response to subunit inactivated influenza vaccine. The study, taken as a whole, reports: Authors proposed each seasonal influenza vaccination draws in few new T cells.

This clonotype was found many times. Its cognate antigen is unknown. TCRdb independently ran MiXCR on the RT-PCR reads; one entry per CDR3 protein. The table includes hundreds of thousands of distinct CDR3 sequences, approximately 12% detected once. The CDR3 is made up of 17 amino acids. V gave up 5 bases and J gave up 1 base, with 17 bases separating them. The rearrangement links TRBV12-3 or TRBV12-4 to TRBJ2-2; D assignment may be TRBD1 or TRBD2 (5 bases each). The specimen was PBMCs from blood, collected on the day of vaccination. The sequence was obtained from a man between 50 and 59 years old who received an inactivated influenza vaccine. The CDR3 DNA sequence: TGTGCCAGCAGTCCCCTCAGGGACGGGCTGAACACCGGGGAGCTGTTTTTT. Protein: CASSPLRDGLNTGELFF.